One sample yielded the 29 T cell receptor beta chains listed below, sequenced in a study of T cell responses to AZD1222 COVID-19 vaccine. Sequencing was performed with immunoSEQ multiplex PCR; in TCRdb, only in-frame clones are kept and a portion is missing. The table lists 150,000 to 200,000 clones, 92% of them singletons. The input for sequencing was peripheral blood, taken 28 days after the second AZD1222 dose. These receptors were collected from an adult who received the AZD1222 COVID-19 vaccine.

This sequence joins TRBV11-2 and TRBJ2-1, with D uncertain. CDR3 length: 13 amino acids. V lost 4 bases, J lost 0 bases, and 4 bases lay in between. Germline V CDR1 and CDR2: SGHAT, FQNNGV. The CDR3 nucleotides are TGTGCCAGCAGCTCGGGCTCCTACAATGAGCAGTTCTTC. Protein sequence: CASSSGSYNEQFF.

This chain joins TRBV5-8 and TRBJ1-2; the D gene is possibly TRBD1 (5 bases). Trimming shortened V by 0 bases and J by 10 bases, and 10 bases separated the two germline ends. Germline loops: CDR1 SGHTS, CDR2 YDEGEE. The CDR3 contains 12 residues. CDR3 nucleotide sequence: TGTGCCAGCAGCTTGGGACAGAGGACCTACACCTTC. It yields the protein CASSLGQRTYTF.

The chain recombines TRBV7-9 with TRBJ2-7; D not resolved. With 5 bases removed from V and 2 bases from J, the gap between germline ends came to 19 bases. Germline CDR1 reads SEHNR; CDR2 reads FQNEAQ (reference sequence). The CDR3 loop spans 16 amino acids. CDR3 nucleotide sequence: TGTGCCAGCAGCCCCCAAGACGGCCTTTCCACCTACGAGCAGTACTTC. Translated, it gives CASSPQDGLSTYEQYF.

The chain uses TRBV4-2 and TRBJ1-2; 10 bases line up with TRBD1. The CDR3 is 18 amino acids. After removal of 0 bases from V and 8 bases from J, the junction contained 15 bases not matched to a gene. Germline V CDR1 and CDR2: LGHNA, YNFKEQ. CDR3 residues: CASSQEGGTGVTSRGYTF. The CDR3 DNA is TGTGCCAGCAGCCAAGAGGGGGGGACAGGGGTAACGTCTAGAGGCTACACCTTC.

This rearrangement joins TRBV30 to TRBJ2-3; TRBD1 aligns across 8 bases. The V gene's germline CDR1 is GTSNPN and CDR2 SVGIG (reference sequence). The CDR3 has 14 amino acids. The J segment lost 1 base and the V segment lost 0 bases, leaving 0 bases of the junction unmatched. CDR3 region: CAWSVQGGTDTQYF. The CDR3 DNA reads as TGTGCCTGGAGTGTACAGGGGGGCACAGATACGCAGTATTTT.

V usage is TRBV12-3 or TRBV12-4 and J usage is TRBJ1-2; D gene ambiguous. The CDR3 loop spans 12 amino acids. V was pared by 1 base and J by 8 bases, with 8 bases between. The CDR3 DNA follows: TGTGCCAGCAGTTTAGGCGAGGTCGGCTACACCTTC. It encodes CASSLGEVGYTF.

Of note for this clone: Within the sample, other DNA sequences also encode this same CDR3. This chain joins TRBV4-2 and TRBJ2-7; tentatively, D is TRBD1 (5 bases). Trimming left V 0 bases short and J 3 bases short, with 12 bases between. The CDR3 is 15 amino acids. Per the germline V gene, CDR1 is LGHNA and CDR2 is YNFKEQ. CDR3 nucleotides: TGTGCCAGCAGCCAAGATCCGGGCAGGGACTACGAGCAGTACTTC. It is translated as CASSQDPGRDYEQYF.

The gene calls are TRBV3-1 (or the pseudogene TRBV3-2) and TRBJ1-1; the D is unclear. This CDR3 region has 14 residues. Germline values: CDR1 LGHDT, CDR2 YNNKEL (reference sequence). Trimming took off 0 bases at V and 0 bases at J, with 5 bases between the two ends. CDR3 nucleotides: TGTGCCAGCAGCCAAGAGACCGTGAACACTGAAGCTTTCTTT. Protein product: CASSQETVNTEAFF.

The V call is TRBV3-1 (or the pseudogene TRBV3-2), the J call TRBJ2-2; 9 nucleotides match TRBD2. The length of the CDR3 is 16 residues. Germline V gene sequence: CDR1 LGHDT, CDR2 YNNKEL (reference sequence). J was trimmed by 0 bases and V by 4 bases; bases with no gene match: 3. In DNA, the CDR3 is TGTGCCAGCAGCCGCGGGGGGGCTACGAACACCGGGGAGCTGTTTTTT. Translated, it gives CASSRGGATNTGELFF.

CDR3 DNA sequence: TGTGCCAGCAGCTTGTATAGTGTCAGGGGGCGAGACACTGAAGCTTTCTTT. Residues: CASSLYSVRGRDTEAFF. This chain uses TRBV5-6 with TRBJ1-1; 8 nucleotides align to TRBD1. Germline assignment: CDR1 SGHDT and CDR2 YYEEEE. CDR3 length equals 17 residues. The J segment lost 3 bases and the V segment lost 1 base, leaving 11 bases of the junction unmatched.

J is TRBJ2-7 and V is TRBV21-1; the table assigns TRBD1, which was not confirmed against the DNA. TRBV21-1 is described as a pseudogene. The CDR3 spans 17 residues. Here the CDR3 reads CASSKRTRTGAIYEQYF. As DNA, the CDR3 is TGTGCCAGCAGCAAAAGAACCCGGACAGGGGCGATCTACGAGCAGTACTTC.

The chain uses TRBV25-1 and TRBJ2-7; D is perhaps TRBD1 or TRBD2 (6 bases each). The CDR3 runs 17 residues. Trimming pared 4 bases from V and 2 bases from J, leaving 21 bases between. Germline lookup yields CDR1 MGHDK and CDR2 SYGVNS. CDR3 protein: CASSVTPIRGGTYEQYF. Here the CDR3 DNA reads TGTGCCAGCAGTGTCACCCCGATCAGGGGAGGCACCTACGAGCAGTACTTC.

The table lists this clone with a count of one. The V gene is TRBV27, the J gene TRBJ2-7; 7 nucleotides line up with TRBD1. V gave up 3 bases and J gave up 1 base; unmatched junction bases: 0. This CDR3 is 13 amino acids long. Per germline, CDR1 MNHEY and CDR2 SMNVEV (reference sequence). The DNA of the CDR3 is TGTGCCAGCAGTTTGACAGGGTCCTACGAGCAGTACTTC. Its protein is CASSLTGSYEQYF.

The J gene is TRBJ2-5, the V gene TRBV23-1; 7 bases line up with TRBD1. TRBV23-1 carries the ORF label, with uncertain function. This CDR3 region has 14 residues. The junction had 2 bases not matched to a gene; V was cut back by 4 bases and J by 0 bases. The CDR3 sequence: CASSRTGDQETQYF. The CDR3 region has the DNA TGCGCCAGCAGTCGAACAGGGGACCAAGAGACCCAGTACTTC.

The genes are TRBV12-5 and TRBJ2-1; D may be TRBD2 (6 bases). Deletions cut 6 bases from V and 9 bases from J, with 15 bases between. Germline CDR1 is LGHNT and CDR2 is FRNRAP. The CDR3 is 13 residues long. CDR3 DNA: TGTGCTAGTGGCCTGGGGCGGGATGGTGAGCAGTTCTTC. Encoded protein: CASGLGRDGEQFF.

The chain joins TRBV3-1 (or the pseudogene TRBV3-2) to TRBJ1-2; 11 bases are shared with TRBD1. CDR1 and CDR2 (germline): LGHDT, YNNKEL (reference sequence). The ends lost 4 bases at V and 8 bases at J; junction bases unmatched: 6. This CDR3 spans 14 amino acids. CDR3 in DNA: TGTGCCAGCAGCCCCCGGGGGACAGGGGGAGGCTACACCTTC. Residues: CASSPRGTGGGYTF.

V and J are TRBV11-2 and TRBJ1-1; maybe TRBD1 (6 bases). V was shortened by 3 bases and J by 5 bases, with 10 bases between the two germline ends. The CDR3 has 13 amino acids. CDR1 is SGHAT and CDR2 is FQNNGV in the germline V gene. The CDR3 loop reads CASSLDSWTEAFF. CDR3 DNA sequence: TGTGCCAGCAGCTTGGACAGCTGGACTGAAGCTTTCTTT. The full variable domain, its missing parts supplied by reference TRBV11-2 and TRBJ1-1, is EAGVAQSPRYKIIEKRQSVAFWCNPISGHATLYWYQQILGQGPKLLIQFQNNGVVDDSQLPKDRFSAERLKGVDSTLKIQPAKLEDSAVYLCASSLDSWTEAFFGQGTRLTVV.

This chain joins TRBV27 and TRBJ1-2; D gene uncertain. The CDR3 covers 14 residues. V was shortened by 5 bases and J by 4 bases, with 14 bases between the two germline ends. Germline-derived CDR1 and CDR2 are MNHEY and SMNVEV (reference sequence). Written as DNA, the CDR3 is TGTGCCAGCAGTCCCCGGAGGGAAGGCTATGGCTACACCTTC. Its translation is CASSPRREGYGYTF.

The genes are TRBV6-5 and TRBJ2-7; weak D call: TRBD1 (5 bases). The CDR3 extends over 16 amino acids. V was clipped by 0 bases and J by 5 bases, with 17 bases between them. Germline V gene lookup returns CDR1 MNHEY and CDR2 SVGAGI. In DNA, the CDR3 is TGTGCCAGCAGTTACTCGATCAGGGTTGGTAGGGACGAGCAGTACTTC. Residues: CASSYSIRVGRDEQYF.

This clone came up once. The chain employs TRBV7-3 and TRBJ2-6; D not certain. The length of the CDR3 is 14 residues. Trimming stripped 2 bases from V and 4 bases from J, with 6 bases between. The V gene's germline CDR1 is SGHTA and CDR2 FQGTGA. CDR3 amino acids: CASSLGQGANVLTF. CDR3 DNA: TGTGCCAGCAGCTTAGGGCAAGGGGCCAACGTCCTGACTTTC.

This chain links TRBV12-3 or TRBV12-4 with TRBJ1-4; D not certain. The V and J ends lost 5 bases and 8 bases respectively, with 12 bases between them. CDR3 size: 13 residues. This chain's CDR3 is CASSRWVGEKLFF. In DNA form, the CDR3 reads TGTGCCAGCAGTCGCTGGGTTGGAGAAAAACTGTTTTTT.

A few counts support this clone. This chain connects TRBV2 to TRBJ1-4, with D hard to call. V dropped 6 bases and J dropped 0 bases, with 11 bases sitting between them. CDR3 length: 15 residues. CDR1 and CDR2 from the germline V gene are SNHLY and FYNNEI. CDR3 sequence reads: CASSAPQATNEKLFF. The CDR3 coding sequence is TGTGCCAGCAGCGCTCCCCAGGCAACTAATGAAAAACTGTTTTTT.

V and J are TRBV29-1 and TRBJ1-2, with D possibly being TRBD1 (5 bases). Germline CDR1 SQVTM, CDR2 ANQGSEA. The V end lost 3 bases, the J end lost 8 bases, and 16 bases lay between the germline ends. This CDR3 is 13 amino acids long. The CDR3 DNA is TGCAGCGTTGACGGGGGGAAGGGAGTCGGCTACACCTTC. Its translation is CSVDGGKGVGYTF.

CDR3 DNA sequence: TGTGCCAGCAGCTTGAGCTCTGGAAACACCATATATTTT. Its protein is CASSLSSGNTIYF. The chain recombines TRBV5-6 with TRBJ1-3; D unresolved. CDR3 length: 13 amino acids. Trimming cost V 1 base and J 0 bases, with 2 bases left between them. Germline V gene lookup returns CDR1 SGHDT and CDR2 YYEEEE.

The J gene is TRBJ1-1, the V gene TRBV6-5; D possibly corresponds to TRBD1 (5 bases). Germline V lookup: CDR1 MNHEY, CDR2 SVGAGI. Trimming cost V 8 bases and J 3 bases, with 13 bases left between them. The CDR3 is 13 amino acids. The CDR3 nucleotides read TGTGCCAGCCGCAGGGTCGATCACACTGAAGCTTTCTTT. This translates into CASRRVDHTEAFF.

This sequence joins TRBV5-1 and TRBJ1-1, with 7 positions matching TRBD1. The V gene end was trimmed by 1 base and the J gene end by 0 bases; junction bases not matched to a gene: 6. CDR3 size: 16 residues. Germline lookup yields CDR1 SGHRS and CDR2 YFSETQ. CDR3 amino acids: CASSLTGDSLNTEAFF. Written as DNA, the CDR3 is TGCGCCAGCAGCTTGACTGGGGACAGCTTGAACACTGAAGCTTTCTTT.

The V gene is TRBV11-2, the J gene TRBJ1-2; D remains ambiguous. V dropped 0 bases and J dropped 8 bases, with 13 bases sitting between them. The germline gives CDR1 SGHAT, CDR2 FQNNGV. The CDR3 consists of 14 residues. The CDR3 loop is CASSLDAASSGYTF. DNA of the CDR3: TGTGCCAGCAGCTTAGATGCCGCCTCCAGCGGCTACACCTTC. The variable domain in full, with the rest retrieved from reference TRBV11-2 and TRBJ1-2, is EAGVAQSPRYKIIEKRQSVAFWCNPISGHATLYWYQQILGQGPKLLIQFQNNGVVDDSQLPKDRFSAERLKGVDSTLKIQPAKLEDSAVYLCASSLDAASSGYTFGSGTRLTVV.

This chain joins TRBV2 and TRBJ2-3; D tentatively fits TRBD1 or TRBD2 (5 bases each). Germline V lookup: CDR1 SNHLY, CDR2 FYNNEI. Trimming cost V 11 bases and J 0 bases, with 15 bases left between them. The CDR3 is made up of 14 amino acids. CDR3 sequence (DNA): TGTGCCGGGCGCCGGGGACCTAGCACAGATACGCAGTATTTT. Its translation: CAGRRGPSTDTQYF. The full variable domain, completed using reference TRBV2 and TRBJ2-3, is EPEVTQTPSHQVTQMGQEVILRCVPISNHLYFYWYRQILGQKVEFLVSFYNNEISEKSEIFDDQFSVERPDGSNFTLKIRSTKLEDSAMYFCAGRRGPSTDTQYFGPGTRLTVL.

The chain couples TRBV5-1 to TRBJ2-3, with no clear D. V gave up 1 base and J gave up 3 bases, with 15 bases separating them. Germline V gene data show CDR1 as SGHRS and CDR2 as YFSETQ. The CDR3 spans 16 residues. This CDR3 reads CASSLRAQTLTDTQYF. The CDR3 DNA sequence: TGCGCCAGCAGCTTGCGCGCCCAAACCCTTACAGATACGCAGTATTTT.